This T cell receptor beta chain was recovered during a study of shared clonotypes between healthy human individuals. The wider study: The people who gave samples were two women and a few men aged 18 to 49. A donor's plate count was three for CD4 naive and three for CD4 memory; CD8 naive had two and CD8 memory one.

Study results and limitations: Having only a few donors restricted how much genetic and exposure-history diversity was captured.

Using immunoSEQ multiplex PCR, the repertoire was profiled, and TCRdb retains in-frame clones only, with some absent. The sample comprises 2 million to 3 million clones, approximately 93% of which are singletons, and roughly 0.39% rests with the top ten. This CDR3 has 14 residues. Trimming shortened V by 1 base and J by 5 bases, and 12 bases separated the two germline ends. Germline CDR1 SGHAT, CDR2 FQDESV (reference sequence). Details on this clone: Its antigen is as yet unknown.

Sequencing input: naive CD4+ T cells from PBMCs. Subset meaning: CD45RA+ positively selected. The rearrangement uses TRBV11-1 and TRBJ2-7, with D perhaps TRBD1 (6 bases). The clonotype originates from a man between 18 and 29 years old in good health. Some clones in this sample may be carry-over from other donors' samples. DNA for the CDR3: TGTGCCAGCAGCTTAGGTCCAGGGGTCCACGAGCAGTACTTC. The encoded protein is CASSLGPGVHEQYF.